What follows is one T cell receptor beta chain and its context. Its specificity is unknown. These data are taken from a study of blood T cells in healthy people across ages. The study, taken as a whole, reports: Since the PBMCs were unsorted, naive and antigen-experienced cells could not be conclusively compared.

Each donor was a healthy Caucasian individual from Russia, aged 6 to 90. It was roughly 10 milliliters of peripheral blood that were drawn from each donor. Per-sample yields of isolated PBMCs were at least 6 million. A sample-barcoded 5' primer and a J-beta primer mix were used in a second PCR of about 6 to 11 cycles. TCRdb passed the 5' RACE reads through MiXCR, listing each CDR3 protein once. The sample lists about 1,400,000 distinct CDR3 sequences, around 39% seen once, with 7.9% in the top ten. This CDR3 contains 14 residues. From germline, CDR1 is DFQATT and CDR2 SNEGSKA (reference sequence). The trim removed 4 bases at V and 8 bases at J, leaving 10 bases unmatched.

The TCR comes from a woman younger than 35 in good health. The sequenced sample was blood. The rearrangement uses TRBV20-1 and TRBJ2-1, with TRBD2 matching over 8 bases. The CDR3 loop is CSAKQGTSVYEQFF. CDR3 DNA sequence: TGCAGTGCTAAACAAGGGACTAGTGTCTATGAGCAGTTCTTC.